This T cell receptor (beta chain) was identified during a study of blood T cells in healthy people across ages. Turning to the study itself: Roughly one uniquely barcoded beta molecule per two T cells was captured. Study-level results: Diversity estimated from one million T cells was considered an underestimate.

Remarks on this clonotype: The antigen is not known. This clone may be a read error of a much larger clone one base away.

CDR1 and CDR2 from the germline V gene are SNHLY and FYNNEI. This CDR3 is 12 amino acids long. It was with a sample-barcoded 5' primer and a J-beta primer mix that a second PCR of roughly 7 to 12 cycles was run. Every cDNA was tagged by a template-switch adaptor with 12 random nucleotides. Sequencing recovered at least 2.5 million CDR3-containing paired-end reads from each sample. Each CDR3 protein is one row after TCRdb ran MiXCR on the 5' RACE reads. The table lists roughly 640,000 distinct CDR3 sequences, 25% to 35% of them singletons. This chain uses TRBV2 with TRBJ2-7; D is unclear. The receptor was derived from an elderly woman in good health. The material sequenced was blood. The CDR3 region is CVSSPLTYEQYF. The CDR3 DNA reads TGTGTCAGCTCCCCCTTAACCTACGAGCAGTACTTC.